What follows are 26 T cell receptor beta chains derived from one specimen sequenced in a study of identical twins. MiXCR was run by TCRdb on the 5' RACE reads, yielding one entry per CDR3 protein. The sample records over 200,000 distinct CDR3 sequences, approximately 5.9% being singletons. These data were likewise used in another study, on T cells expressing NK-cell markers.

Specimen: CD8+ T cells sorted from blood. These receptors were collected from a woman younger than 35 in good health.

The CDR3 spells CSVLGGDLGYTF. The DNA for the CDR3 is TGCAGCGTGCTAGGAGGGGATCTTGGCTACACCTTC. The chain couples TRBV29-1 to TRBJ1-2; a weak D match, TRBD1 (5 bases). Deletions cut 6 bases from V and 7 bases from J, with 15 bases between. This CDR3 has 12 amino acids. The germline V gene has CDR1 SQVTM and CDR2 ANQGSEA.

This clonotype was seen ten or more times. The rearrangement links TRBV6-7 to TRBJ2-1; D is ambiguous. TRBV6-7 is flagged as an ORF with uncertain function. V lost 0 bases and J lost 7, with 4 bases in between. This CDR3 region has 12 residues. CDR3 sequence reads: CASSYSRNEQFF. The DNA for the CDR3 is TGTGCCAGCAGTTACTCCAGGAATGAGCAGTTCTTC.

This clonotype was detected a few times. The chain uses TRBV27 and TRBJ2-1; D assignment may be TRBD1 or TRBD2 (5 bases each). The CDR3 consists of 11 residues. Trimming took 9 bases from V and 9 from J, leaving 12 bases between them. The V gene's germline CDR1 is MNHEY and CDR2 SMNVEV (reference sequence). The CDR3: CASSTRGEQFF. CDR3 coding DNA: TGTGCCAGTTCGACGAGGGGTGAGCAGTTCTTC.

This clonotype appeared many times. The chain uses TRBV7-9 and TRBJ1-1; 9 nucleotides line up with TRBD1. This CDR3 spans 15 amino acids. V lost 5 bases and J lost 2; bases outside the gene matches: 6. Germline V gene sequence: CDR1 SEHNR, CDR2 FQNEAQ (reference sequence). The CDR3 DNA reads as TGTGCCAGCAGCGCACAACAGGGGGCAAACACTGAAGCTTTCTTT. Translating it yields CASSAQQGANTEAFF.

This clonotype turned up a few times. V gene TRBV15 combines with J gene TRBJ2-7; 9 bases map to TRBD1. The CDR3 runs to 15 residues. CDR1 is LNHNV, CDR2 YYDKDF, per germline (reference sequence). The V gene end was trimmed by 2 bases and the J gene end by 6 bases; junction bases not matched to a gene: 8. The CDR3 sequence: CATSRPRDRASEQYF. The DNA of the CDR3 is TGTGCCACCAGCAGACCCAGGGACAGGGCTTCCGAGCAGTACTTC.

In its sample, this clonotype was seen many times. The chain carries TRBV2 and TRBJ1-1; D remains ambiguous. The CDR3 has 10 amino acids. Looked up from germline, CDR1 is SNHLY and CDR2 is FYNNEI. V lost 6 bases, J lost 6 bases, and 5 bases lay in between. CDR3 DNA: TGTGCCAGCAGACCCGCTGAAGCTTTCTTT. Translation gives CASRPAEAFF.

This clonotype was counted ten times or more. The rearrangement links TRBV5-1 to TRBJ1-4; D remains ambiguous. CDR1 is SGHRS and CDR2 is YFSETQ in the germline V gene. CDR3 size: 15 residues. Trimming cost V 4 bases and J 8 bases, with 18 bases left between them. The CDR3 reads CASSPTGSRSEKLFF. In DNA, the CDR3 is TGCGCCAGCAGCCCGACGGGATCTCGGTCCGAAAAACTGTTTTTT.

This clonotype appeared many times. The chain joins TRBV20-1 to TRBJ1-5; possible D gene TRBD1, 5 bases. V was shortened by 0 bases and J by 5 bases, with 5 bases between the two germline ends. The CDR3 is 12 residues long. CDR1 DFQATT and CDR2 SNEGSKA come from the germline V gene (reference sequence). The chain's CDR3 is CSAREGDQPQHF. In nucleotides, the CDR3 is TGCAGTGCTAGAGAAGGGGATCAGCCCCAGCATTTT.

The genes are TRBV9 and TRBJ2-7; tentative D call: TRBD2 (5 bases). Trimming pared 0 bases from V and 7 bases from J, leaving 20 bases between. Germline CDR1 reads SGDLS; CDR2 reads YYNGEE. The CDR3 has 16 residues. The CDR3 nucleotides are TGTGCCAGCAGCGTAGTCGGGGATCCCGATCCCAGGGAGCAGTACTTC. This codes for CASSVVGDPDPREQYF.

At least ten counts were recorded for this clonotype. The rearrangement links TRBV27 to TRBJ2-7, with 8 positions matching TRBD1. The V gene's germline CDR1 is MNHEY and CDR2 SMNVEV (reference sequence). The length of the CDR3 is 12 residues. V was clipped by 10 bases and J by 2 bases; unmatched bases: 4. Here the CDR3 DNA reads TGTGCCACGCAGGGGGCACCCTACGAGCAGTACTTC. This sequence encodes CATQGAPYEQYF.

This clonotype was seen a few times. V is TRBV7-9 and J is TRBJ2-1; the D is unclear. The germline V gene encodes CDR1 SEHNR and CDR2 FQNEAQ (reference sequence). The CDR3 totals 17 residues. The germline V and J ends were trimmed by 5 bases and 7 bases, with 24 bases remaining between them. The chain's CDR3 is CASSGMASPYSHNEQFF. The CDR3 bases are TGTGCCAGCAGCGGCATGGCATCCCCTTATTCCCATAATGAGCAGTTCTTC. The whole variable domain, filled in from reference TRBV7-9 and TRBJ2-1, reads DTGVSQNPRHKITKRGQNVTFRCDPISEHNRLYWYRQTLGQGPEFLTYFQNEAQLEKSRLLSDRFSAERPKGSFSTLEIQRTEQGDSAMYLCASSGMASPYSHNEQFFGPGTRLTVL.

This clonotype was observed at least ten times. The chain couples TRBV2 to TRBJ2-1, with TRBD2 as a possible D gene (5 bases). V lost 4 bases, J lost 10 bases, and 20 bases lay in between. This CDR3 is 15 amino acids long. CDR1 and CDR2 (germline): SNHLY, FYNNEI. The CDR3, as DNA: TGTGCCAGCAGTGCTTCGGGGTTCCTCCTTTGGGAGCAGTTCTTC. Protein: CASSASGFLLWEQFF.

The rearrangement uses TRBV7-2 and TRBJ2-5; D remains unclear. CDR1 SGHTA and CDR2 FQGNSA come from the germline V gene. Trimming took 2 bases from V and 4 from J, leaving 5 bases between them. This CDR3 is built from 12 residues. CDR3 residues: CASSLPPETQYF. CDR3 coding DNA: TGTGCCAGCAGCTTACCCCCAGAGACCCAGTACTTC.

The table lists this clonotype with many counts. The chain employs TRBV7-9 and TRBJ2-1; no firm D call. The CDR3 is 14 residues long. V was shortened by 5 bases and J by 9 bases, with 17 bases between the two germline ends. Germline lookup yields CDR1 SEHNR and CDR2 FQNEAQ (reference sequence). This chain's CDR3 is CASSPPRAAGEQFF. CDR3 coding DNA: TGTGCCAGCAGCCCACCCCGTGCGGCCGGTGAGCAGTTCTTC.

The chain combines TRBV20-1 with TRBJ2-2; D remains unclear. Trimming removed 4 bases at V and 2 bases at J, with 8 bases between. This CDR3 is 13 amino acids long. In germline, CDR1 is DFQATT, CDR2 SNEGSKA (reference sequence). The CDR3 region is CSATRSNTGELFF. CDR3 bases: TGCAGTGCTACTCGAAGTAACACCGGGGAGCTGTTTTTT.

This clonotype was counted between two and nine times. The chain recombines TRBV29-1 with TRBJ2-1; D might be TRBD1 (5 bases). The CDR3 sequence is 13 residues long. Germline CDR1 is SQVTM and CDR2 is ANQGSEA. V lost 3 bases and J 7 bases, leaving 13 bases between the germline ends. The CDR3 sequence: CSVEAQGLNEQFF. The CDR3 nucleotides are TGCAGCGTTGAGGCCCAGGGCTTGAATGAGCAGTTCTTC.

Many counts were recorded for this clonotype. CDR3 protein: CASSSPGQGATNEKLFF. CDR3 nucleotide sequence: TGTGCCAGCAGTTCACCGGGACAGGGGGCAACTAATGAAAAACTGTTTTTT. This chain connects TRBV12-3 or TRBV12-4 to TRBJ1-4; 11 bases map to TRBD1. This CDR3 has 17 amino acids. V was pared by 4 bases and J by 0 bases, with 4 bases of the junction left unmatched.

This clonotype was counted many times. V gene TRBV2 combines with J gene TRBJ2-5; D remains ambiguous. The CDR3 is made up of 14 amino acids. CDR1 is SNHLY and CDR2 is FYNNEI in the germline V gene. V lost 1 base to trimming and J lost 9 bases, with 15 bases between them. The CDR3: CASSEGWLGKAQYF. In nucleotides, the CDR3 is TGTGCCAGCAGTGAAGGTTGGCTCGGCAAGGCCCAGTACTTC.

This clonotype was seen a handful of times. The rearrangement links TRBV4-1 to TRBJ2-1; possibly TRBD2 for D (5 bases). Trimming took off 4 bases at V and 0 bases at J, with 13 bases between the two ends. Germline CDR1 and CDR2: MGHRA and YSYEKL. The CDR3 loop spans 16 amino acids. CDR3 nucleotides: TGCGCCAGCAGCCCCCTTGGAGAGGGCTCCTACAATGAGCAGTTCTTC. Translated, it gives CASSPLGEGSYNEQFF.

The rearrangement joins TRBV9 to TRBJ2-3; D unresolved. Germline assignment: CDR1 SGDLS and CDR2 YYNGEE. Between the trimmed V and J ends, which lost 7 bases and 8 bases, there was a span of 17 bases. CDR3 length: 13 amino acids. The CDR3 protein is CASEGSRLATQYF. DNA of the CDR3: TGTGCCAGCGAAGGATCTAGGTTAGCTACGCAGTATTTT.

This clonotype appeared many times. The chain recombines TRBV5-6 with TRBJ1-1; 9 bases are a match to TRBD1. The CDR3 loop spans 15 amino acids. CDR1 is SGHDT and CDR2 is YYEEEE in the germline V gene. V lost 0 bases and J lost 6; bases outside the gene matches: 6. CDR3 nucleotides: TGTGCCAGCAGCTTGGACAGGGGGCGGGTAGCTGAAGCTTTCTTT. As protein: CASSLDRGRVAEAFF.

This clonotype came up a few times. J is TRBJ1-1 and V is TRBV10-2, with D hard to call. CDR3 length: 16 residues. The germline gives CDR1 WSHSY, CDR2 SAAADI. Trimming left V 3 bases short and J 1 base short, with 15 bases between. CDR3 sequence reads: CASSDEVVTANTEAFF. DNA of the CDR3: TGCGCCAGCAGTGACGAAGTGGTCACCGCGAACACTGAAGCTTTCTTT.

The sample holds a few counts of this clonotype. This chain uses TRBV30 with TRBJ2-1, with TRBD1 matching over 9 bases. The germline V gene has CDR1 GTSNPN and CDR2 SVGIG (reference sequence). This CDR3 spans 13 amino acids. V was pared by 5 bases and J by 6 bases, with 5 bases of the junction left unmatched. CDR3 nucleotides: TGTGCCTGGGCCGGGACAGGGCGCAATGAGCAGTTCTTC. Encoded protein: CAWAGTGRNEQFF.

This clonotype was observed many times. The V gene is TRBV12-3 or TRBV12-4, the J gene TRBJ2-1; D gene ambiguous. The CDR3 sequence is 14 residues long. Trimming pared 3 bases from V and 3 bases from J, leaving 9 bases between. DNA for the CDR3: TGTGCCAGCAGTTTGGTCCTCCTCTACAATGAGCAGTTCTTC. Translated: CASSLVLLYNEQFF.

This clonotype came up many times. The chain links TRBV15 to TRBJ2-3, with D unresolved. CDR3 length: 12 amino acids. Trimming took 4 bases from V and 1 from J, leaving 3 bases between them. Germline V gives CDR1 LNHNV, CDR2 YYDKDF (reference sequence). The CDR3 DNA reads TGTGCCACCAGCAAGGGCACAGATACGCAGTATTTT. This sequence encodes CATSKGTDTQYF. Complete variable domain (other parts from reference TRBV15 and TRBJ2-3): DAMVIQNPRYQVTQFGKPVTLSCSQTLNHNVMYWYQQKSSQAPKLLFHYYDKDFNNEADTPDNFQSRRPNTSFCFLDIRSPGLGDTAMYLCATSKGTDTQYFGPGTRLTVL.

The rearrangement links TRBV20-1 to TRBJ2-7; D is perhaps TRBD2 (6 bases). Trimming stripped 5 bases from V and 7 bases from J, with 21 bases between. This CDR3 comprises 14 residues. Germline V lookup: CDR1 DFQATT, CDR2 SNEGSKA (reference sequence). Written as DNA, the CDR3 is TGCAGTGCTGAGTCGGAAGCGGGCCCTAGGGAGCAGTACTTC. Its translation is CSAESEAGPREQYF.